This T cell receptor beta chain was identified in a study of blood T cell repertoires in COVID-19 (dated by TCRdb to 2018 to 2021). As for the study more broadly: Collaborator samples came from the United States, Italy and Spain and covered acute and convalescent phases of COVID-19. The dataset comprised deeply sampled blood TCRbeta repertoires from subjects exposed to, actively infected with, or recovered from COVID-19. The prospective study material was composed of cDNA or gDNA derived from T cells, B-cell-depleted T cells, or PBMCs. A freely available public database, intended as a resource for researchers studying the immune response to SARS-CoV-2, is where the repertoires were released. Where HLA class I and class II types were available, the types were taken from metadata supplied by the sample provider, not from assay-based typing. The sample metadata nearly always contained a de-identified subject ID, COVID-19 status, age in years and sex. The samples were drawn from two sources: the first 160 participants of the ongoing ImmuneRACE study, and 950 to 1,500 subjects contributed by 6 global collaborators. Broader findings and caveats from the paper: The quantity of clinical and demographic metadata differed by source and by participant and was supplied without curation.

V sheds 6 bases and J sheds 2 bases, leaving 24 bases between their ends. Measured from the cysteine to the phenylalanine, the CDR3 is 18 residues long. CDR3 DNA only is kept here, 54 bases in frame from base 1. Based on the germline V gene, the CDR1 and CDR2 sequences are MNHEY and SVGEGT. This clone was seen a few times. The clone's antigen remains unknown. No much larger clone exists at a distance of one base, and base qualities are not known. In the prospective study, participants were about 18 to 95 years old, resided in 20 to 30 geographic areas of the United States, and were enrolled through a virtual design. In the prospective study, participants were assigned to cohorts based on the clinical history participants reported in a screening survey and a study questionnaire. Recovered participants in ImmuneRACE Cohort 3 were defined by two consecutive negative NP/OP PCR tests, clearance by a healthcare professional, or resolution of symptoms. Each participant in the prospective study had whole blood, serum and a nasopharyngeal or oropharyngeal swab collected by mobile phlebotomists. Over a roughly 2-month period, participants in the prospective study had the option of providing additional blood draws and questionnaires. Prospective study blood samples were shipped either frozen or at room temperature before DNA extraction.

The immunoSEQ Assay, a bias-controlled multiplex PCR, was used to amplify TCRbeta CDR3 regions from genomic DNA. The study's processing was this. The number of nucleated cells in each sample was estimated from the amplification of reference gene primers within the assay. Sequence reads were collapsed and filtered to measure the absolute abundance of every unique TCRbeta CDR3 rearrangement. For each sample, productive Simpson clonality was calculated as the square root of Simpson's diversity index over productive rearrangements. This is the immuneACCESS table as TCRdb keeps it, with only in-frame sequences that have V and J called. A part of the clones is gone; compared with another copy, unresolved V genes explain less than half, and the rest is unexplained. The V and J calls and clone size were taken over from that table, and D and trimming were inferred from the DNA. Present in this sample are 150,000 to 190,000 clones, under 90% of which were seen just once. The ten largest make up around 7.9% of the sample.

The rearranged chain carries TRBV6-2 or TRBV6-3 and TRBJ2-3; the D segment cannot be called with confidence. The sequence was obtained from a man aged 45-65 years who had recovered from COVID-19. Material: PBMCs or T cells enriched from blood (not recorded which). The CDR3 protein sequence reads: CASSPRGVRRALTDTQYF. The bases read TGTGCCAGCAGCCCTCGAGGTGTTCGGCGAGCGCTCACAGATACGCAGTATTTT.